The 18 T cell receptor beta chains below all came from one sample that was sequenced in a study of cytomegalovirus exposure and HLA in healthy donors. Primers included in the PCR were 60 Vbeta and 13 Jbeta primers. Assay: immunoSEQ multiplex PCR; the TCRdb copy retains only in-frame clones and omits some. The sample has 210,000 or so clones, roughly 83% seen once; the top ten hold more than 0.6%. Sequenced: PBMCs. The receptor set was obtained from a boy younger than 10 in good health and CMV-seronegative.

The V call is TRBV19, the J call TRBJ2-7; 8 nucleotides align to TRBD2. Trimming at V came to 5 bases and at J to 5 bases, leaving 14 bases not matched to a gene. This CDR3 has 16 amino acids. Per germline, CDR1 LNHDA and CDR2 SQIVND (reference sequence). For the CDR3, the DNA is TGTGCCAGTAGTCTCGGGGGGGGAGGGCTCTTCGACGAGCAGTACTTC. As protein: CASSLGGGGLFDEQYF.

This chain uses TRBV6-1 with TRBJ1-2; D perhaps matches TRBD1 (5 bases). This CDR3 is built from 14 residues. Trimming cost V 0 bases and J 7 bases, with 12 bases left between them. From germline, CDR1 is MNHNS and CDR2 SASEGT. CDR3 sequence (DNA): TGTGCCAGCAGTGAAGCTGGAGGGGAGAGTGGCTACACCTTC. It codes for CASSEAGGESGYTF.

The J gene is TRBJ2-7, the V gene TRBV14; D not certain. The V gene's germline CDR1 is SGHDN and CDR2 FVKESK. The CDR3 runs to 16 residues. V lost 0 bases and J 7 bases, leaving 19 bases between the germline ends. CDR3 bases: TGTGCCAGCAGCCAAGAAAGGTCAGCGCAAATCGGGGAGCAGTACTTC. Translation gives CASSQERSAQIGEQYF. The variable domain in full, with the rest retrieved from reference TRBV14 and TRBJ2-7, is EAGVTQFPSHSVIEKGQTVTLRCDPISGHDNLYWYRRVMGKEIKFLLHFVKESKQDESGMPNNRFLAERTGGTYSTLKVQPAELEDSGVYFCASSQERSAQIGEQYFGPGTRLTVT.

This chain links TRBV6-1 with TRBJ1-3; possibly TRBD1 for D (6 bases). This CDR3 comprises 13 residues. Trimming removed 6 bases from V and 7 bases from J, with 13 bases in between. In germline, CDR1 is MNHNS, CDR2 SASEGT. The CDR3 reads CASSRDNRNTIYF. The DNA of the CDR3 is TGTGCCAGCAGCAGGGACAATCGGAACACCATATATTTT.

The J gene is TRBJ1-1, the V gene TRBV19; no firm D call. Trimming removed 5 bases at V and 4 bases at J, with 8 bases between. The germline V gene encodes CDR1 LNHDA and CDR2 SQIVND (reference sequence). The CDR3 is 12 residues long. This CDR3 is CASSFPGTEAFF. The CDR3 DNA follows: TGTGCCAGTAGTTTTCCCGGCACTGAAGCTTTCTTT.

The J gene is TRBJ2-7, the V gene TRBV29-1, with TRBD1 identical over 9 bases. CDR1 SQVTM and CDR2 ANQGSEA come from the germline V gene. V was pared by 6 bases and J by 3 bases, with 3 bases of the junction left unmatched. CDR3 length: 12 residues. The CDR3 sequence: CSVGTGFYEQYF. The CDR3 DNA sequence: TGCAGCGTCGGGACAGGGTTCTACGAGCAGTACTTC.

The genes are TRBV2 and TRBJ1-2; a weak D match, TRBD1 (6 bases). The length of the CDR3 is 13 residues. V shed 6 bases and J shed 5 bases, with 13 bases lying between them. CDR1 and CDR2 (germline): SNHLY, FYNNEI. CDR3 loop: CASSTRQAYGYTF. The DNA for the CDR3 is TGTGCCAGCAGCACCAGACAGGCTTATGGCTACACCTTC. The full variable domain, its missing parts supplied by reference TRBV2 and TRBJ1-2, is EPEVTQTPSHQVTQMGQEVILRCVPISNHLYFYWYRQILGQKVEFLVSFYNNEISEKSEIFDDQFSVERPDGSNFTLKIRSTKLEDSAMYFCASSTRQAYGYTFGSGTRLTVV.

The chain joins TRBV27 to TRBJ1-1, with D uncertain. The ends were cut back, 1 base at V and 2 bases at J, with 17 bases in the middle. This CDR3 has 17 residues. Germline CDR1 is MNHEY and CDR2 is SMNVEV (reference sequence). In DNA form, the CDR3 reads TGTGCCAGCAGTTTATTACTTGAACGGGGTTTTAACACTGAAGCTTTCTTT. Protein product: CASSLLLERGFNTEAFF.

The chain carries TRBV18 and TRBJ2-7; 10 bases map to TRBD1. The CDR3 is 14 residues long. Germline values: CDR1 KGHSH, CDR2 LQKENI. J gave up 2 bases and V 3 bases, and 1 base lay outside the gene matches. The CDR3 spells CASSPGTGAYEQYF. As DNA, the CDR3 is TGTGCCAGCTCACCGGGGACAGGGGCCTACGAGCAGTACTTC.

The chain combines TRBV2 with TRBJ2-5; maybe TRBD1 (5 bases). V dropped 2 bases and J dropped 5 bases, with 12 bases sitting between them. The CDR3 extends over 14 amino acids. Germline assignment: CDR1 SNHLY and CDR2 FYNNEI. DNA of the CDR3: TGTGCCAGCAGTGAAATCAGCAGGGCGGAGACCCAGTACTTC. Translated: CASSEISRAETQYF.

A few counts support this clone. The chain is built from TRBV7-6 and TRBJ1-1, with D tentatively TRBD1 (5 bases). Germline V gene lookup returns CDR1 SGHVS and CDR2 FNYEAQ. Between the trimmed V and J ends, which lost 0 bases and 3 bases, there was a span of 20 bases. The CDR3 runs 18 residues. The chain's CDR3 is CASSLATPGPKGHTEAFF. DNA for the CDR3: TGTGCCAGCAGCTTAGCTACACCCGGGCCTAAGGGGCACACTGAAGCTTTCTTT.

The genes are TRBV28 and TRBJ1-1; D unresolved. V lost 3 bases to trimming and J lost 1 base, with 6 bases between them. The CDR3 is 13 residues long. Germline values: CDR1 MDHEN, CDR2 SYDVKM. This chain's CDR3 is CASSFEKNTEAFF. Here the CDR3 DNA reads TGTGCCAGCAGTTTCGAGAAGAACACTGAAGCTTTCTTT.

The J gene is TRBJ1-2, the V gene TRBV19; 7 bases line up with TRBD1. The CDR3 spans 14 residues. V shed 3 bases and J 7 bases; nucleotides not matched to a gene: 8. Germline lookup yields CDR1 LNHDA and CDR2 SQIVND (reference sequence). This chain's CDR3 is CASSISGQGGGYTF. CDR3 in DNA: TGTGCCAGTAGTATCTCGGGGCAGGGGGGTGGCTACACCTTC.

This rearrangement joins TRBV7-9 to TRBJ2-4; 7 bases fit TRBD2. After removal of 5 bases from V and 8 bases from J, the junction contained 3 bases not matched to a gene. This CDR3 is 12 amino acids long. Per germline, CDR1 SEHNR and CDR2 FQNEAQ (reference sequence). CDR3 nucleotide sequence: TGTGCCAGCAGCCCTAGCGGATACATTCAGTACTTC. Translating gives CASSPSGYIQYF. The whole variable domain, remainder taken from reference TRBV7-9 and TRBJ2-4, is DTGVSQNPRHKITKRGQNVTFRCDPISEHNRLYWYRQTLGQGPEFLTYFQNEAQLEKSRLLSDRFSAERPKGSFSTLEIQRTEQGDSAMYLCASSPSGYIQYFGAGTRLSVL.

With regard to this clone: The junction departs from germline at one end; a sequencing error may be responsible. The chain has TRBV5-1 and TRBJ2-7, with 11 bases that match TRBD1. This CDR3 region has 14 residues. Germline CDR1 reads SGHRS; CDR2 reads YFSETQ. CDR3 amino acids: CASGFGTGGWEQYF. CDR3 DNA: TGCGCCAGCGGCTTCGGGACAGGGGGATGGGAGCAGTACTTC.

The chain links TRBV5-6 to TRBJ2-2; D might be TRBD1 (5 bases). Trimming removed 3 bases from V and 1 base from J, with 13 bases in between. Germline V gene data show CDR1 as SGHDT and CDR2 as YYEEEE. The length of the CDR3 is 16 residues. The CDR3 DNA follows: TGTGCCAGCAGCTCGACAGTCCGCCTGAACACCGGGGAGCTGTTTTTT. Amino acids: CASSSTVRLNTGELFF.

Worth noting for this clone: The same CDR3 can be traced to other DNA sequences in this sample. The chain carries TRBV5-4 and TRBJ1-4; possibly TRBD1 for D (5 bases). The V and J ends lost 1 base and 7 bases respectively, with 14 bases between them. CDR1 SGHNT and CDR2 YYREEE come from the germline V gene (reference sequence). This CDR3 is built from 15 residues. DNA of the CDR3: TGTGCCAGCAGCTTGTTAGGGGTGGAAGGTGAAAAACTGTTTTTT. Amino acid sequence: CASSLLGVEGEKLFF.

The V and J genes are TRBV7-9 and TRBJ2-7, with D uncertain. Germline CDR1 and CDR2: SEHNR and FQNEAQ (reference sequence). This CDR3 contains 15 residues. Between the trimmed V and J ends, which lost 5 bases and 5 bases, there was a span of 19 bases. The CDR3 nucleotides are TGTGCCAGCAGCCCTTCGGCAGGTGGGTTGAACGAGCAGTACTTC. It specifies CASSPSAGGLNEQYF.